A selection of T cell receptor beta chains follows, all from one sample in a study of T cell clones after liver transplantation. Only in-frame clones appear in the TCRdb table, and some are missing; sequencing was by immunoSEQ multiplex PCR. This sample has about 20,000 clones, with approximately 84% found just once. Sequencing was performed on CD8+ T cells from blood, taken approximately 54 months after liver transplant. The receptors were sampled from a human patient who received a liver transplant. Some T cells may be provided by the graft donor. Both conserved end residues are part of each CDR3.

v_call: TRBV9; j_call: TRBJ2-2; cdr3_aa: CASSVGQMNTGELFF
v_call: TRBV15; j_call: TRBJ1-2; cdr3_aa: CATSSETGGVPNGYTF
v_call: TRBV5-6; j_call: TRBJ2-7; cdr3_aa: CASSLGLPSYEQYF
v_call: TRBV6-5; j_call: TRBJ1-1; cdr3_aa: CASSSPGLWAEAFF
v_call: TRBV15; j_call: TRBJ2-7; cdr3_aa: CATSLSDRGSYEQYF
v_call: TRBV15; j_call: TRBJ1-2; cdr3_aa: CATSRSGSGVFHYGYTF
v_call: TRBV11-2; j_call: TRBJ2-1; cdr3_aa: CASSFGQGFFYNEQFF
v_call: TRBV28; j_call: TRBJ2-7; cdr3_aa: CASSSAGTGGNYEQYF
v_call: TRBV4-2; j_call: TRBJ2-2; cdr3_aa: CASSQAHLTSGGHVGELFF
v_call: TRBV19; j_call: TRBJ2-1; cdr3_aa: CASSPSYNEQFF
v_call: TRBV6-1; j_call: TRBJ2-5; cdr3_aa: CASSDRWWETQYF
v_call: TRBV5-1; j_call: TRBJ2-2; cdr3_aa: CASRRTWDTNTGELFF
v_call: TRBV11-2; j_call: TRBJ2-7; cdr3_aa: CASSLVLGTTFSYEQYF
v_call: TRBV25-1; j_call: TRBJ1-1; cdr3_aa: CASSETNGAFF
v_call: TRBV7-6; j_call: TRBJ2-1; cdr3_aa: CASSLGGGLYNEQFF
v_call: TRBV6-1; j_call: TRBJ2-7; cdr3_aa: CASGPGLYEQYF
v_call: TRBV2; j_call: TRBJ2-1; cdr3_aa: CASSDGTGVTYNEQFF
v_call: TRBV25-1; j_call: TRBJ2-7; cdr3_aa: CASSEGRGSVEQYF
v_call: TRBV5-6; j_call: TRBJ1-1; cdr3_aa: CASSLAKQLNTEAFF
v_call: TRBV9; j_call: TRBJ2-1; cdr3_aa: CASSDRWNEQFF
v_call: TRBV19; j_call: TRBJ2-7; cdr3_aa: CASSIYERAYEQYF
v_call: TRBV7-6; j_call: TRBJ1-1; cdr3_aa: CASSLGGGGWGDTEAFF
v_call: TRBV28; j_call: TRBJ2-2; cdr3_aa: CASSLWTADTGELFF
v_call: TRBV6-5; j_call: TRBJ1-1; cdr3_aa: CASSHTRESATEAFF
v_call: TRBV2; j_call: TRBJ2-3; cdr3_aa: CASSIVVRVGTDTQYF
v_call: TRBV9; j_call: TRBJ2-7; cdr3_aa: CASSPSGDSYEQYF
v_call: TRBV7-8; j_call: TRBJ2-2; cdr3_aa: CASSPELGNNGELFF
v_call: TRBV7-9; j_call: TRBJ2-1; cdr3_aa: CASSEWTSGENEQFF
v_call: TRBV5-4; j_call: TRBJ2-7; cdr3_aa: CASSLAGDSYEQYF
v_call: TRBV28; j_call: TRBJ1-3; cdr3_aa: CASSTRQTIRNTIYF
v_call: TRBV20-1; j_call: TRBJ1-1; cdr3_aa: CSPRQSAEAFF
v_call: TRBV4-1; j_call: TRBJ2-5; cdr3_aa: CASSLTGTSGGQETQYF
v_call: TRBV11-1; j_call: TRBJ2-2; cdr3_aa: CASSYRGNTGELFF
v_call: TRBV20-1; j_call: TRBJ2-5; cdr3_aa: CSGQTQETQYF
v_call: TRBV14; j_call: TRBJ2-3; cdr3_aa: CASTPAGFLTDTQYF
v_call: TRBV27; j_call: TRBJ1-5; cdr3_aa: CASSTYRGRQPQHF
v_call: TRBV6-5; j_call: TRBJ2-2; cdr3_aa: CASSQGINTGELFF
v_call: TRBV20-1; j_call: TRBJ2-1; cdr3_aa: CSLARGNEQFF
v_call: TRBV5-6; j_call: TRBJ2-7; cdr3_aa: CASSFGDTYEQYF
v_call: TRBV6-5; j_call: TRBJ2-3; cdr3_aa: CASSSRTDTQYF
v_call: TRBV7-9; j_call: TRBJ1-5; cdr3_aa: CASSLEDQPQHF
v_call: TRBV27; j_call: TRBJ1-5; cdr3_aa: CASSLGSWEPQHF
v_call: TRBV9; j_call: TRBJ2-7; cdr3_aa: CASSVGVLGPPSYEQYF
v_call: TRBV27; j_call: TRBJ1-5; cdr3_aa: CASSLGTGNQPQHF
v_call: TRBV4-1; j_call: TRBJ1-2; cdr3_aa: CASSQDLQGNYGYTF
v_call: TRBV4-1; j_call: TRBJ2-2; cdr3_aa: CASSPTPGQHTGELFF
v_call: TRBV5-4; j_call: TRBJ1-2; cdr3_aa: CASSSPGQQANYGYTF
v_call: TRBV28; j_call: TRBJ2-3; cdr3_aa: CASSIPDTQYF
v_call: TRBV27; j_call: TRBJ1-5; cdr3_aa: CASSFSGPRQPQHF
v_call: TRBV28; j_call: TRBJ2-4; cdr3_aa: CASTVTGRDIQYF
v_call: TRBV7-9; j_call: TRBJ1-2; cdr3_aa: CASSLDLDGYTF
v_call: TRBV19; j_call: TRBJ2-7; cdr3_aa: CASSTPGQGPYEQYF
v_call: TRBV28; j_call: TRBJ2-1; cdr3_aa: CASSSSTGSYNEQFF
v_call: TRBV5-6; j_call: TRBJ1-5; cdr3_aa: CASGRRTNSNQPQHF
v_call: TRBV6-6; j_call: TRBJ2-1; cdr3_aa: CASSYVGINEQFF